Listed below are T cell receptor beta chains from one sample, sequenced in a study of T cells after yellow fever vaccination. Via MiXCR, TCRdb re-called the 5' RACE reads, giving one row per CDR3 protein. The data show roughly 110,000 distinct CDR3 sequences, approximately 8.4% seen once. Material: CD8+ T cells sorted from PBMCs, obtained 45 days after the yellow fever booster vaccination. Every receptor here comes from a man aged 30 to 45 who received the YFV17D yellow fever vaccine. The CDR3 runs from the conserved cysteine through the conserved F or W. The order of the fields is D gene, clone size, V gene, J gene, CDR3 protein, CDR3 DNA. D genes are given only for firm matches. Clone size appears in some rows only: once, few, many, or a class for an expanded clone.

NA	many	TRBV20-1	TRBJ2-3	CSARAGTHPDTQYF	TGCAGTGCTAGAGCGGGGACCCACCCGGATACGCAGTATTTT
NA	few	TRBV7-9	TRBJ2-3	CASSYFGGGTDTQYF	TGTGCCAGCAGCTATTTCGGCGGGGGCACAGATACGCAGTATTTT
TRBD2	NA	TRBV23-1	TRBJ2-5	CASSQFYPGGGKVETQYF	TGCGCCAGCAGTCAATTCTACCCGGGGGGAGGGAAAGTAGAGACCCAGTACTTC
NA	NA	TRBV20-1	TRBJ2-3	CSARDHQSSTDTQYF	TGCAGTGCTAGAGATCACCAGTCTAGCACAGATACGCAGTATTTT
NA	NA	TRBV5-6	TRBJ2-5	CASSPWVDLDTQYF	TGTGCCAGCAGCCCGTGGGTAGACCTGGACACCCAGTACTTC
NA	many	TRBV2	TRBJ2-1	CASTRVDSPEQFF	TGTGCCAGTACTAGGGTAGACTCCCCAGAGCAGTTCTTC
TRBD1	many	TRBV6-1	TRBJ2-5	CASNQGAFQETQYF	TGTGCCAGCAATCAGGGGGCTTTTCAAGAGACCCAGTACTTC
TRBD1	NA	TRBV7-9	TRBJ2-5	CASSGGQDQVETQYF	TGTGCCAGCAGCGGGGGACAGGATCAAGTGGAGACCCAGTACTTC
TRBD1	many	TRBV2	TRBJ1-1	CAGQGNTEAFF	TGTGCCGGACAGGGGAACACTGAAGCTTTCTTT
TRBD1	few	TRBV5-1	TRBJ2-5	CASSWETGTETQYF	TGCGCCAGCAGCTGGGAGACAGGGACAGAGACCCAGTACTTC
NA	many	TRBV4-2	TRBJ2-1	CASNPQGGEQFF	TGTGCCAGCAACCCACAGGGAGGTGAGCAGTTCTTC
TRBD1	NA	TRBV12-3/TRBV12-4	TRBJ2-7	CASSLLTGNSYEQYF	TGTGCCAGCAGTTTATTGACAGGGAACTCCTACGAGCAGTACTTC
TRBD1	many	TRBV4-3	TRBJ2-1	CASSQAPGTGQYNEQFF	TGCGCCAGCAGCCAAGCGCCGGGGACAGGTCAATACAATGAGCAGTTCTTC
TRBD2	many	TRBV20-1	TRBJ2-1	CSAHPLTSGTPYNEQFF	TGCAGTGCTCACCCCCTGACTAGCGGGACCCCCTACAATGAGCAGTTCTTC
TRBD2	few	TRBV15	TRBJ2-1	CATSRVGLAGTPAEDEQFF	TGTGCCACCAGCAGAGTGGGACTAGCGGGCACTCCGGCGGAAGATGAGCAGTTCTTC
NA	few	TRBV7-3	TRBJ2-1	CASSLPLGGGEQFF	TGTGCCAGCAGCTTACCACTAGGGGGAGGGGAGCAGTTCTTC
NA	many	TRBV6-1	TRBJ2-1	CASLRVGTEEQFF	TGTGCCAGCCTGAGGGTCGGGACCGAGGAGCAGTTCTTC
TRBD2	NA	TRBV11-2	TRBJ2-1	CASSSPFLAGDGWNEQFF	TGTGCCAGCAGCTCTCCCTTCTTAGCGGGAGATGGATGGAATGAGCAGTTCTTC
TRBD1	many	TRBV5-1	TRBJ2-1	CASSLEGTGNYNEQFF	TGCGCCAGCAGCTTGGAAGGGACAGGGAACTACAATGAGCAGTTCTTC
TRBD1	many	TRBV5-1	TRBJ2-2	CASTSPQPRQGANTGELFF	TGCGCCAGCACTTCCCCCCAGCCGAGACAGGGGGCTAACACCGGGGAGCTGTTTTTT
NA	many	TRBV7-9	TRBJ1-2	CASSPDVVGYTF	TGTGCCAGCAGCCCTGACGTTGTTGGCTACACCTTC
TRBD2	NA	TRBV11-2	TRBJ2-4	CASSLDLAGPPGGKNIQYF	TGTGCCAGCAGCTTAGATCTAGCGGGGCCACCAGGAGGCAAAAACATTCAGTACTTC
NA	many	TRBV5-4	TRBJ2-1	CASSLEGRGDWYNEQFF	TGTGCCAGCAGCTTGGAAGGTAGAGGGGACTGGTACAATGAGCAGTTCTTC
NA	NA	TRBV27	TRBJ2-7	CASSSLGGYHEQYF	TGTGCCAGCAGTTCCCTTGGGGGCTATCACGAGCAGTACTTC
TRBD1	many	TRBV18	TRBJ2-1	CASSPDRVNEQFF	TGTGCCAGCTCACCAGACAGGGTCAATGAGCAGTTCTTC
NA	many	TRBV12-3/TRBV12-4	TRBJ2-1	CASSTSESPEQFF	TGTGCCAGCAGTACCTCCGAGAGCCCCGAGCAGTTCTTC
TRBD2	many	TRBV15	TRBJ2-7	CATSGPWGSGRYEQYF	TGTGCCACCAGCGGTCCCTGGGGTAGCGGGAGATACGAGCAGTACTTC
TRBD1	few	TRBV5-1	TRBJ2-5	CASSSGQDFVETQYF	TGCGCCAGCAGTTCGGGACAGGACTTCGTTGAGACCCAGTACTTC
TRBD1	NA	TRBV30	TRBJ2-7	CAWNPGQGSEQYF	TGTGCCTGGAACCCGGGACAGGGGTCCGAGCAGTACTTC
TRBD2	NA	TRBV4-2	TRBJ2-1	CASSLRLAPSLYNEQFF	TGTGCCAGCAGCCTACGACTAGCGCCCAGCCTATACAATGAGCAGTTCTTC
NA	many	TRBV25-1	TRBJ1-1	CASSEGRRDPMNTEAFF	TGTGCCAGCAGTGAAGGAAGGAGAGACCCAATGAACACTGAAGCTTTCTTT
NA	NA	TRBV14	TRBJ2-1	CASSQAWREDNEQFF	TGTGCCAGCAGCCAAGCGTGGCGGGAAGACAATGAGCAGTTCTTC
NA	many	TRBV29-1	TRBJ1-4	CSVEDLGAGGDEKLFF	TGCAGCGTTGAGGATTTAGGGGCGGGAGGTGATGAAAAACTGTTTTTT
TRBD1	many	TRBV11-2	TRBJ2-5	CASSSWDRQETQYF	TGTGCCAGCAGCTCATGGGACAGACAAGAGACCCAGTACTTC
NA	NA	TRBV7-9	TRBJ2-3	CASSPPVQDDTQYF	TGTGCCAGCAGCCCCCCAGTGCAAGATGATACGCAGTATTTT
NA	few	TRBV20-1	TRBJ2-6	CSASPNGYGGGPRDISGANVLTF	TGCAGTGCTAGTCCAAATGGTTATGGGGGGGGCCCACGGGACATCTCTGGGGCCAACGTCCTGACTTTC
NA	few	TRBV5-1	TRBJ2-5	CASSGRDPRETQYF	TGCGCCAGCAGCGGTCGGGACCCCCGGGAGACCCAGTACTTC
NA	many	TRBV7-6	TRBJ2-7	CASSSSSGAYEQYF	TGTGCCAGCAGCTCGAGTTCAGGAGCCTACGAGCAGTACTTC
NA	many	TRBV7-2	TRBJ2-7	CASSLRGSGKYEQYF	TGTGCCAGCAGCTTAAGAGGTAGCGGAAAGTACGAGCAGTACTTC
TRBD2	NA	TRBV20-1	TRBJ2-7	CSALLAGGVEQYF	TGCAGTGCCCTACTAGCGGGAGGAGTAGAGCAGTACTTC
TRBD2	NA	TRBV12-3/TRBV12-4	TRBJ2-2	CAFNPVPGLAGVAGELFF	TGTGCCTTCAATCCCGTTCCGGGACTAGCGGGAGTCGCCGGGGAGCTGTTTTTT
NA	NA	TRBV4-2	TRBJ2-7	CASSSPGTRGVIHLEQYF	TGTGCCAGCAGCAGCCCCGGGACGCGTGGAGTTATTCACCTGGAGCAGTACTTC
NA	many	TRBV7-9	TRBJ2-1	CASSLVSDFGSEQFF	TGTGCCAGCAGCTTAGTGTCTGACTTTGGCAGCGAGCAGTTCTTC
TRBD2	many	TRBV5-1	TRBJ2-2	CATAWGMVAGVPGELFF	TGCGCCACCGCATGGGGAATGGTAGCGGGAGTCCCCGGGGAGCTGTTTTTT
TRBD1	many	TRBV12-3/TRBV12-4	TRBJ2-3	CASSPGTGGDTQYF	TGTGCCAGCAGTCCCGGGACAGGGGGAGATACGCAGTATTTT
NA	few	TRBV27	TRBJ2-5	CASSFAGPQETQYF	TGTGCCAGCAGTTTTGCGGGTCCGCAAGAGACCCAGTACTTC
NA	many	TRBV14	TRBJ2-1	CASSPTGNNEQFF	TGTGCCAGCAGCCCTACTGGAAACAATGAGCAGTTCTTC
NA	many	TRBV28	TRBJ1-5	CASSPGQPQHF	TGTGCCAGTTCCCCCGGTCAGCCCCAGCATTTT
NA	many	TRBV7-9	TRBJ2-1	CASSHTVSYNEQFF	TGTGCCAGCAGCCACACAGTTTCCTACAATGAGCAGTTCTTC
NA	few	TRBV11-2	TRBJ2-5	CASSRGDSPQETQYF	TGTGCCAGCAGCCGGGGGGACAGCCCTCAAGAGACCCAGTACTTC
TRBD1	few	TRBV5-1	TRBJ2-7	CASSLDLRGSYEQYF	TGCGCCAGCAGCTTGGATCTCAGGGGGTCCTACGAGCAGTACTTC
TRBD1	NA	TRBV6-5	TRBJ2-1	CASSYSLQGAEFF	TGTGCCAGCAGTTATTCACTGCAGGGGGCTGAGTTCTTC
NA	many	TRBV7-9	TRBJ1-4	CASSPNQDTTNEKLFF	TGTGCCAGCAGCCCGAACCAGGACACAACTAATGAAAAACTGTTTTTT
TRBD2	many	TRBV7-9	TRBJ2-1	CASSLRLAGVNEQFF	TGTGCCAGCAGCTTAAGACTAGCGGGAGTTAATGAGCAGTTCTTC
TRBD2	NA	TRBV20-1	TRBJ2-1	CSAASLAAYNEQFF	TGCAGTGCCGCGAGTCTAGCGGCTTACAATGAGCAGTTCTTC